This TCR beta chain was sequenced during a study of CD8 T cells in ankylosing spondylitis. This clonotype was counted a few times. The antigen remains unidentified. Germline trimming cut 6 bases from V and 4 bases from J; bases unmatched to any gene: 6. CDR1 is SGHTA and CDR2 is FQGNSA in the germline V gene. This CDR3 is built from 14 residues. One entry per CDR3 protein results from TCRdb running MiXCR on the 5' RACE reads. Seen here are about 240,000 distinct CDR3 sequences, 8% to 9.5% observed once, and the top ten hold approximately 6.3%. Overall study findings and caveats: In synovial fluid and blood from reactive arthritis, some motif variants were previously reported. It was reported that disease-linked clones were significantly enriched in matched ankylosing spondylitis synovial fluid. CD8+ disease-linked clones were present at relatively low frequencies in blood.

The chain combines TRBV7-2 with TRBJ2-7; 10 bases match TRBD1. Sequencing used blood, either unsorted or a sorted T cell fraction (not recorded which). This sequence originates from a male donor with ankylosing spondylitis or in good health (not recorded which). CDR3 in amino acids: CASRRTGGPYEQYF. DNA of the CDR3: TGTGCCAGCAGAAGGACAGGGGGTCCGTACGAGCAGTACTTC.